The 16 T cell receptor beta chains below were found in one sample sequenced in a study of T cell changes during pregnancy in multiple sclerosis. Clones were read by immunoSEQ multiplex PCR, and TCRdb kept only the in-frame ones, dropping some. The repertoire holds around 84,000 clones, with approximately 95% as singletons. Sequenced here: peripheral blood, sampled in the second trimester of pregnancy. The receptors here all came from a female donor in good health, enrolled as a control in a pregnancy study.

This clone appeared once. This chain connects TRBV5-1 to TRBJ1-3; D is undetermined. The germline V gene has CDR1 SGHRS and CDR2 YFSETQ. V dropped 4 bases and J dropped 0 bases, with 8 bases sitting between them. This CDR3 has 14 residues. The CDR3 here is CASSGGSSGNTIYF. The CDR3 region has the DNA TGCGCCAGCAGCGGAGGTAGCTCTGGAAACACCATATATTTT.

V is TRBV6-1 and J is TRBJ1-2, with a possible D match to TRBD1 (6 bases). The V and J ends lost 6 bases and 5 bases respectively, with 16 bases between them. Germline V gene lookup returns CDR1 MNHNS and CDR2 SASEGT. CDR3 size: 14 residues. CDR3 sequence: CASRHTGTMYGYTF. Here the CDR3 DNA reads TGTGCCAGCAGGCATACCGGGACAATGTATGGCTACACCTTC.

This chain links TRBV6-5 with TRBJ2-4, with 7 bases aligning to TRBD2. This CDR3 contains 16 residues. V gave up 0 bases and J gave up 4 bases; unmatched junction bases: 6. CDR1 and CDR2 from the germline V gene are MNHEY and SVGAGI. The CDR3 here is CASSYSIGGTKNIQYF. CDR3 sequence (DNA): TGTGCCAGCAGTTACTCGATCGGGGGGACGAAAAACATTCAGTACTTC.

The chain employs TRBV5-5 and TRBJ2-7, with D perhaps TRBD1 (6 bases). CDR1 is SGHKS, CDR2 YYEKEE, per germline (reference sequence). The CDR3 runs to 14 residues. Trimming removed 3 bases from V and 3 bases from J, with 13 bases in between. CDR3: CASSSDRYYYEQYF. The CDR3 coding sequence is TGTGCCAGCAGCTCCGACAGGTACTACTACGAGCAGTACTTC.

The chain recombines TRBV6-1 with TRBJ2-3; TRBD2 matches 8 bases. Germline values: CDR1 MNHNS, CDR2 SASEGT. V dropped 4 bases and J dropped 1; count of bases not matched to a gene: 4. CDR3 length: 15 amino acids. The CDR3 DNA follows: TGTGCCAGCAGTGGGACTAGCACCCGCACAGATACGCAGTATTTT. Translating gives CASSGTSTRTDTQYF.

This clone was seen once. The chain recombines TRBV5-1 with TRBJ2-4; a possible D gene is TRBD1 (6 bases). Deletions cut 4 bases from V and 0 bases from J, with 14 bases between. Looked up from germline, CDR1 is SGHRS and CDR2 is YFSETQ. The length of the CDR3 is 16 residues. The CDR3: CASSTGQQLAKNIQYF. The CDR3, as DNA: TGCGCCAGCAGCACCGGACAGCAACTAGCCAAAAACATTCAGTACTTC.

The chain recombines TRBV7-6 with TRBJ2-1; 13 bases align to TRBD2. The CDR3 covers 17 residues. Trimming removed 5 bases from V and 5 bases from J; junction bases left unmatched: 9. Germline-derived CDR1 and CDR2 are SGHVS and FNYEAQ. CDR3 DNA: TGTGCCAGCAGCCGGGGACTAGCGGGACATTCGGACAATGAGCAGTTCTTC. This encodes CASSRGLAGHSDNEQFF.

The V call is TRBV28, the J call TRBJ1-2; weak D call: TRBD1 (6 bases). Germline-derived CDR1 and CDR2 are MDHEN and SYDVKM. V lost 4 bases and J 6 bases, leaving 12 bases between the germline ends. The CDR3 extends over 13 amino acids. The CDR3 coding sequence is TGTGCCAGCAGTTCAACCAGGGGCGATGGCTACACCTTC. This codes for CASSSTRGDGYTF.

The rearrangement uses TRBV21-1 and TRBJ1-2; the DNA was not compared with TRBD1, the D call given in the table. TRBV21-1 is designated a pseudogene. The length of the CDR3 is 15 residues. The CDR3 DNA follows: TGTGCCAGCAGCCCCATGACAGGGGGCGTAAGTGGCTACACCTTC. Its protein is CASSPMTGGVSGYTF.

This chain joins TRBV5-1 and TRBJ2-7; 7 bases align to TRBD1. Per germline, CDR1 SGHRS and CDR2 YFSETQ. The CDR3 consists of 15 residues. With 4 bases clipped from V and 2 bases from J, the junction kept 9 bases outside the gene matches. The CDR3 protein is CASSMIGTEAYEQYF. The CDR3 nucleotides read TGCGCCAGCAGCATGATTGGGACAGAAGCCTACGAGCAGTACTTC.

This chain joins TRBV2 and TRBJ2-3, with TRBD2 matching over 8 bases. This CDR3 is built from 15 residues. V gave up 7 bases and J gave up 3 bases; unmatched junction bases: 9. Per the germline V gene, CDR1 is SNHLY and CDR2 is FYNNEI. The DNA of the CDR3 is TGTGCCAGCATCCGGACTAGCAGATTTACAGATACGCAGTATTTT. It is translated as CASIRTSRFTDTQYF.

The genes are TRBV30 and TRBJ2-7, with 9 bases fitting TRBD1. Germline trimming cut 0 bases from V and 2 bases from J; bases unmatched to any gene: 5. The CDR3 has 15 residues. The germline CDR1 and CDR2 sequences are GTSNPN and SVGIG (reference sequence). The DNA for the CDR3 is TGTGCCTGGAGTGTAGGGACAGGGTGGGCCTACGAGCAGTACTTC. Protein sequence: CAWSVGTGWAYEQYF.

The chain couples TRBV4-1 to TRBJ2-7; D may be TRBD1 (6 bases). The CDR3 length is 15 residues. The germline V gene encodes CDR1 MGHRA and CDR2 YSYEKL. The V and J ends lost 0 bases and 1 base respectively, with 10 bases between them. The CDR3: CASSQEGTPSYEQYF. Written as DNA, the CDR3 is TGCGCCAGCAGCCAAGAGGGGACACCATCCTACGAGCAGTACTTC.

The CDR3 is CASQRHQTYNEQFF. The DNA of the CDR3 is TGCGCCAGTCAGCGGCATCAGACCTACAATGAGCAGTTCTTC. This chain connects TRBV5-1 to TRBJ2-1, with TRBD2 as a possible D gene (5 bases). V lost 8 bases and J 2 bases, leaving 14 bases between the germline ends. Looked up from germline, CDR1 is SGHRS and CDR2 is YFSETQ. This CDR3 contains 14 residues.

The rearrangement links TRBV27 to TRBJ2-7; D call uncertain. The CDR3 is 13 amino acids. Germline loops: CDR1 MNHEY, CDR2 SMNVEV (reference sequence). The germline V and J ends were trimmed by 4 bases and 7 bases, with 14 bases remaining between them. The CDR3 reads CASSSSASLEQYF. The DNA for the CDR3 is TGTGCCAGCAGTTCCAGTGCCTCGCTGGAGCAGTACTTC.

The chain recombines TRBV29-1 with TRBJ2-5; 7 nucleotides line up with TRBD1. Trimming removed 7 bases from V and 4 bases from J; junction bases left unmatched: 9. Germline CDR1 SQVTM, CDR2 ANQGSEA. CDR3 length equals 13 residues. CDR3: CSGIQGTGETQYF. CDR3 coding DNA: TGCAGCGGAATACAGGGGACGGGAGAGACCCAGTACTTC. The whole variable domain, remainder taken from reference TRBV29-1 and TRBJ2-5, is SAVISQKPSRDICQRGTSLTIQCQVDSQVTMMFWYRQQPGQSLTLIATANQGSEATYESGFVIDKFPISRPNLTFSTLTVSNMSPEDSSIYLCSGIQGTGETQYFGPGTRLLVL.